This TCR beta chain appears in the sequencing data of a study of early T cells in non-severe SARS-CoV-2 infection. Individual cDNA molecules received unique molecular identifiers. TCRdb called the 5' RACE reads again in MiXCR, with one record for every CDR3 protein. The sample yields about 42,000 distinct CDR3 sequences, approximately 6.9% seen once. V was cut by 1 base and J by 6 bases, with 7 bases left in between. Germline V CDR1 and CDR2: LGHDT, YNNKEL (reference sequence). This CDR3 has 13 amino acids. This clonotype was counted ten times or more. The gene calls are TRBV3-1 and TRBJ2-1; no clear D gene. Specimen: whole blood. The sequence was collected from an adult who was a healthcare worker with PCR-confirmed SARS-CoV-2 infection or an uninfected control (not recorded which). CDR3 sequence reads: CASSQVNRNEQFF. In DNA, the CDR3 is TGTGCCAGCAGCCAAGTTAATCGCAATGAGCAGTTCTTC.